This T cell receptor beta chain was profiled in a study of blood T cells in healthy people across ages. Study findings and constraints: Observed TCR beta diversity showed a strong correlation with the percentage of naive T cells as measured by flow cytometry.

This CDR3 is 15 amino acids long. Trimming stripped 4 bases from V and 4 bases from J, with 12 bases between. Germline V gene sequence: CDR1 SGHNT, CDR2 YYREEE (reference sequence). Notes on this clonotype: The antigen is not known.

Through a sample-barcoded 5' primer and a J-beta primer mix, a second PCR was run for roughly 6 to 11 cycles. Via MiXCR, TCRdb re-called the 5' RACE reads, giving one row per CDR3 protein. In the table there are around 580,000 distinct CDR3 sequences, less than 60% of which are singletons. J is TRBJ1-6 and V is TRBV5-4; D perhaps matches TRBD1 (6 bases). The TCR sequence derives from a man at least 80 years old in good health. The sequenced material came from blood. CDR3 residues: CASSGLGQYNSPLHF. CDR3 in DNA: TGTGCCAGCAGCGGGCTCGGACAGTATAATTCACCCCTCCACTTT.